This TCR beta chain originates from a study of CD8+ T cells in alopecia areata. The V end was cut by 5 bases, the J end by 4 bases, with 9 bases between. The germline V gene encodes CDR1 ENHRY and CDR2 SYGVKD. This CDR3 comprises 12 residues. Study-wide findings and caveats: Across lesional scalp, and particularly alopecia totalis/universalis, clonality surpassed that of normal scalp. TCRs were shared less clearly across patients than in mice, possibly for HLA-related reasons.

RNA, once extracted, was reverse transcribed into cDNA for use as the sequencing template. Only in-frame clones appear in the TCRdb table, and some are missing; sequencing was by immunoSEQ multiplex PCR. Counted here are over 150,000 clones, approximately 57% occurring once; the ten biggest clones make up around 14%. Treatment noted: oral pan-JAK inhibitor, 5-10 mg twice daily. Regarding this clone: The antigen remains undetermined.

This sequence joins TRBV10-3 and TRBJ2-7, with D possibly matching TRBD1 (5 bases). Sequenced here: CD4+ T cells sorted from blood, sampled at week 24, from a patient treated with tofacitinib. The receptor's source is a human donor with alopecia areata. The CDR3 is CAISNQGYEQYF. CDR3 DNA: TGTGCCATCAGTAATCAGGGTTACGAGCAGTACTTC.